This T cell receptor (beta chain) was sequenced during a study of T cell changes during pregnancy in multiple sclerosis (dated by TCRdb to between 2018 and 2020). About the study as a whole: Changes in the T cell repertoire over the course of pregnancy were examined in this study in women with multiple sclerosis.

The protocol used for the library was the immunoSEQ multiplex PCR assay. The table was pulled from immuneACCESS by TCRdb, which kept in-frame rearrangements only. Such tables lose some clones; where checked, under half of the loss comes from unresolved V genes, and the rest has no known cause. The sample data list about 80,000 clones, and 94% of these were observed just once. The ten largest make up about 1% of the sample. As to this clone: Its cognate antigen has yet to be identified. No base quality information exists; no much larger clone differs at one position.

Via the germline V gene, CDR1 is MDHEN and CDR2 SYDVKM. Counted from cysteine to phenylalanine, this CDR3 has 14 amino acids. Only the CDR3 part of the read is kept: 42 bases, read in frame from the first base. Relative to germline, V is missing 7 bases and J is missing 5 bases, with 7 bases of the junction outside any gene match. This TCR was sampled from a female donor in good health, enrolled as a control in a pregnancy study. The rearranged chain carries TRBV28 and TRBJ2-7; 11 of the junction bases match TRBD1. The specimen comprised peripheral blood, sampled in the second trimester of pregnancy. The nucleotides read TGTGCCAGCATAAGCGGGACAGGGGGTAACGAGCAGTACTTC. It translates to CASISGTGGNEQYF.